The 26 T cell receptor beta chains below all came from one sample that was sequenced in a study of regulatory T cells in long-lasting Graves disease. Sample time point: newly diagnosed GD, antithyroid drugs for less than 3 months. Preparation of the TCR library used RNA extracted from PBMCs. Researchers made TCR beta libraries by using iRepertoire HTBI primers and running Arm-PCR on CDR3 regions. MiXCR, applied by TCRdb to the multiplex PCR reads, yields one record per CDR3 protein. The table shows 400,000 to 650,000 distinct CDR3 sequences, with around 16% occurring only once. A further study also used this sample, focusing on T cells in Graves' hyperthyroidism and ophthalmopathy.

The specimen was peripheral blood mononuclear cells (PBMCs), collected at new diagnosis, from a patient treated with antithyroid drugs. Receptors were obtained from a middle-aged woman with Graves disease.

This sequence joins TRBV7-9 and TRBJ1-4; D remains ambiguous. The ends were cut back, 2 bases at V and 8 bases at J, with 15 bases in the middle. CDR1 SEHNR and CDR2 FQNEAQ come from the germline V gene (reference sequence). The CDR3 is made up of 15 amino acids. CDR3 in amino acids: CASSLSAVLEEKLFF. The CDR3 nucleotides read TGTGCCAGCAGCTTATCAGCGGTGCTAGAGGAAAAACTGTTTTTT.

This clonotype was counted only a few times. The chain combines TRBV20-1 with TRBJ2-3; TRBD1 agrees at 9 bases. CDR1 is DFQATT and CDR2 is SNEGSKA in the germline V gene (reference sequence). This CDR3 has 14 residues. V gave up 5 bases and J gave up 7 bases; unmatched junction bases: 10. CDR3 coding DNA: TGCAGTGCTCAGCCGGGACAGGGTACAAATACGCAGTATTTT. Its protein is CSAQPGQGTNTQYF.

The gene calls are TRBV6-1 and TRBJ2-5; 7 nucleotides align to TRBD1. Trimming at V came to 6 bases and at J to 3 bases, leaving 4 bases not matched to a gene. The germline V gene has CDR1 MNHNS and CDR2 SASEGT. The CDR3 has 13 amino acids. CDR3 in DNA: TGTGCCAGCAGCTGGGGACAGAAAGAGACCCAGTACTTC. This gives the protein CASSWGQKETQYF.

J is TRBJ1-6 and V is TRBV14; D is uncertain. The CDR3 runs 15 residues. Trimming stripped 0 bases from V and 10 bases from J, with 13 bases between. In germline, CDR1 is SGHDN, CDR2 FVKESK. The CDR3, as DNA: TGTGCCAGCAGCCAAGACCCCGGGTCGAGCTCACCCCTCCACTTT. It specifies CASSQDPGSSSPLHF.

This clonotype turned up a few times. Being one base from a much bigger clone, this may be a read error. Because it lacks the conserved phenylalanine or tryptophan at the end, this CDR3 is likely a read error. The chain couples TRBV7-9 to TRBJ1-2; D is ambiguous. There are 15 residues in the CDR3. Germline V CDR1 and CDR2: SEHNR, FQNEAQ (reference sequence). Between the trimmed V and J ends, which lost 2 bases and 5 bases, there was a span of 15 bases. DNA for the CDR3: TGTGCCAGCAGCTTACGGCGATCGGAAGGGTATGGCTACACCTCC. It codes for CASSLRRSEGYGYTS.

A word on this clonotype: A single base separates this from a much larger clone, so it may be a read error. Written as DNA, the CDR3 is TGTGCCAGCAGTTTACCCACGACTAGCGGGGGCATCGCAGATACGCAGTATTTT. Protein: CASSLPTTSGGIADTQYF. V gene TRBV28 combines with J gene TRBJ2-3; 12 bases align to TRBD2. The V segment lost 2 bases and the J segment 4 bases; nucleotides outside the gene matches: 10. Germline CDR1 MDHEN, CDR2 SYDVKM. This CDR3 is 18 amino acids long.

A few counts support this clonotype. The CDR3 here is CASTDRGTEAFF. DNA of the CDR3: TGTGCCAGTACCGACAGGGGAACTGAAGCTTTCTTT. V is TRBV19 and J is TRBJ1-1; 8 nucleotides align to TRBD1. Germline CDR1 is LNHDA and CDR2 is SQIVND (reference sequence). The CDR3 has 12 amino acids. With V trimmed by 7 bases and J by 5 bases, 3 bases remained unmatched.

This clonotype was detected many times. The chain recombines TRBV11-2 with TRBJ2-3, with D possibly TRBD2 on 5 matching bases. CDR3 length equals 16 residues. V lost 1 base and J 0 bases, leaving 11 bases between the germline ends. The germline gives CDR1 SGHAT, CDR2 FQNNGV. The CDR3 spells CASSLVPGSSTDTQYF. DNA for the CDR3: TGTGCCAGCAGCTTAGTACCGGGGTCTAGCACAGATACGCAGTATTTT.

This clonotype was recorded many times. The J gene is TRBJ2-7, the V gene TRBV2; D might be TRBD1 or TRBD2, each matching 5 bases. Trimming pared 4 bases from V and 3 bases from J, leaving 22 bases between. The CDR3 sequence is 17 residues long. Germline CDR1 reads SNHLY; CDR2 reads FYNNEI. The CDR3 DNA reads TGTGCCAGCAGTGCTCTCGGGGCCGGGTCCTTCGGCTACGAGCAGTACTTC. Protein product: CASSALGAGSFGYEQYF.

The V and J genes are TRBV7-2 and TRBJ1-4, with a weak D call TRBD1 (6 bases). From germline, CDR1 is SGHTA and CDR2 FQGNSA. V lost 2 bases and J 8 bases, leaving 15 bases between the germline ends. The CDR3 contains 15 residues. The CDR3 region has the DNA TGTGCCAGCAGCTTAACAGGGTTGAATGTGGAAAAACTGTTTTTT. It codes for CASSLTGLNVEKLFF.

The chain links TRBV6-1 to TRBJ1-1; possible D gene TRBD1, 6 bases. Germline values: CDR1 MNHNS, CDR2 SASEGT. The CDR3 length is 15 residues. The V and J ends lost 5 bases and 0 bases respectively, with 13 bases between them. CDR3 nucleotide sequence: TGTGCCAGCAGTAGATACAGGGAGATGAACACTGAAGCTTTCTTT. Its protein product is CASSRYREMNTEAFF.

The chain is built from TRBV6-1 and TRBJ2-6; D remains unclear. The CDR3 runs 16 residues. The V and J ends lost 6 bases and 1 base respectively, with 13 bases between them. Germline V lookup: CDR1 MNHNS, CDR2 SASEGT. CDR3 bases: TGTGCCAGCAGACCGCGTTGGGTATCTGGGGCCAACGTCCTGACTTTC. Translated, it gives CASRPRWVSGANVLTF.

This clonotype was observed at least ten times. This rearrangement joins TRBV7-3 to TRBJ2-2, with TRBD2 identical over 14 bases. The CDR3 spans 19 residues. Germline CDR1 SGHTA, CDR2 FQGTGA. The junction had 14 bases not matched to a gene; V was cut back by 10 bases and J by 1 base. The CDR3 protein is CATLHEGLAGALNTGELFF. The CDR3 nucleotides read TGTGCCACCTTACACGAGGGACTAGCGGGGGCCTTGAACACCGGGGAGCTGTTTTTT.

This clonotype was recorded at least ten times. This chain uses TRBV12-5 with TRBJ2-7, with no clear D. V gave up 5 bases and J gave up 2 bases, with 16 bases separating them. The CDR3 consists of 15 residues. Germline V gives CDR1 LGHNT, CDR2 FRNRAP. The CDR3 region is CASGPATRPPYEQYF. In nucleotides, the CDR3 is TGTGCTAGTGGTCCAGCCACACGCCCCCCCTACGAGCAGTACTTC. The full variable domain, rest sourced from reference TRBV12-5 and TRBJ2-7, is DARVTQTPRHKVTEMGQEVTMRCQPILGHNTVFWYRQTMMQGLELLAYFRNRAPLDDSGMPKDRFSAEMPDATLATLKIQPSEPRDSAVYFCASGPATRPPYEQYFGPGTRLTVT.

The V call is TRBV2, the J call TRBJ1-5; D possibly corresponds to TRBD1 (6 bases). Germline V gene lookup returns CDR1 SNHLY and CDR2 FYNNEI. V was pared by 4 bases and J by 2 bases, with 9 bases between. The CDR3 spans 14 residues. CDR3 in amino acids: CASSGGQRNQPQHF. The CDR3 DNA reads as TGTGCCAGCAGTGGAGGACAGCGCAATCAGCCCCAGCATTTT.

This clonotype was picked up a small number of times. The final CDR3 position lacks the conserved phenylalanine or tryptophan, pointing to a likely read error. V is TRBV6-2 or TRBV6-3 and J is TRBJ1-2, with 7 bases aligning to TRBD1. J lost 4 bases, V lost 11 bases, and 7 bases had no gene match. Germline V CDR1 and CDR2: MNHEY, SVGEGT. CDR3 size: 12 residues. The CDR3 is CAVRGSGYGYTS. The DNA for the CDR3 is TGTGCCGTCAGGGGGTCAGGCTATGGCTACACCTCC.

This chain links TRBV7-8 with TRBJ1-1; no reliable D call. The CDR3 runs to 17 residues. In germline, CDR1 is SGHVS, CDR2 FQNEAQ. V was trimmed by 1 base and J by 0 bases, leaving 15 bases between them. CDR3 in amino acids: CASSLGKVLPLNTEAFF. CDR3 DNA: TGTGCCAGCAGCTTAGGGAAAGTTCTACCCTTGAACACTGAAGCTTTCTTT.

This clonotype was seen a handful of times. The chain recombines TRBV5-1 with TRBJ2-2; 10 positions agree with TRBD1. Trimming at V came to 5 bases and at J to 5 bases, leaving 6 bases not matched to a gene. This CDR3 is 15 amino acids long. Germline CDR1 is SGHRS and CDR2 is YFSETQ. CDR3 residues: CASSSGTGETGELFF. The CDR3 nucleotides are TGCGCCAGCAGTTCTGGGACAGGGGAGACCGGGGAGCTGTTTTTT.

This clonotype appeared many times. The V call is TRBV2, the J call TRBJ1-2; a possible D gene is TRBD1 (6 bases). The CDR3 sequence is 14 residues long. The germline CDR1 and CDR2 sequences are SNHLY and FYNNEI. The V gene lost 5 bases and the J gene lost 5 bases, with 15 bases spanning the gap. The CDR3 nucleotides are TGTGCCAGCAGTCTCCTGGACAGTGCTTATGGCTACACCTTC. It specifies CASSLLDSAYGYTF.

The rearrangement links TRBV19 to TRBJ1-2, with 7 bases fitting TRBD1. The germline gives CDR1 LNHDA, CDR2 SQIVND (reference sequence). The CDR3 totals 15 residues. J gave up 5 bases and V 5 bases, and 11 bases lay outside the gene matches. In nucleotides, the CDR3 is TGTGCCAGTAGTCTCTCCGCGCAGGGGGGGTATGGCTACACCTTC. Translating gives CASSLSAQGGYGYTF.

This clonotype was seen repeatedly, ten times or more. The genes are TRBV20-1 and TRBJ2-7; weak D call: TRBD1 (6 bases). The germline V and J ends were trimmed by 6 bases and 0 bases, with 12 bases remaining between them. CDR3 length: 13 amino acids. CDR1 and CDR2 from the germline V gene are DFQATT and SNEGSKA (reference sequence). The CDR3 protein is CSAFTDSSYEQYF. CDR3 sequence (DNA): TGCAGTGCGTTCACGGACAGCTCCTACGAGCAGTACTTC.

This clonotype was counted between two and nine times. The chain employs TRBV19 and TRBJ2-7; TRBD2 agrees at 9 bases. The CDR3 has 14 residues. Germline V CDR1 and CDR2: LNHDA, SQIVND (reference sequence). Unmatched junction bases numbered 5, after V lost 6 bases and J lost 2 bases. The CDR3 region is CASRVSGGPYEQYF. Here the CDR3 DNA reads TGTGCCAGTAGGGTTAGCGGGGGACCCTACGAGCAGTACTTC.

About this clonotype: A much more abundant neighbour one base away suggests this may be a read error. The chain is built from TRBV20-1 and TRBJ1-2, with no clear D. V was cut by 0 bases and J by 8 bases, with 7 bases left in between. This CDR3 spans 11 amino acids. The germline gives CDR1 DFQATT, CDR2 SNEGSKA (reference sequence). The CDR3 here is CSAREAVGYTF. Written as DNA, the CDR3 is TGCAGTGCTAGAGAGGCGGTGGGCTACACCTTC.

The chain has TRBV9 and TRBJ2-1; D possibly corresponds to TRBD2 (6 bases). CDR1 and CDR2 (germline): SGDLS, YYNGEE. Trimming pared 1 base from V and 2 bases from J, leaving 7 bases between. This CDR3 contains 14 residues. The CDR3: CASSVTGAYNEQFF. The CDR3 DNA reads TGTGCCAGCAGCGTAACGGGGGCCTACAATGAGCAGTTCTTC.

Concerning this clonotype itself: Given a much more abundant clone one base away, this may be a read error. The V and J genes are TRBV5-1 and TRBJ2-1; 7 bases fit TRBD2. CDR1 and CDR2 from the germline V gene are SGHRS and YFSETQ. CDR3 length: 14 amino acids. The DNA for the CDR3 is TGTGCCAGCGGCCACCAGGCTAGCGGCAATGAGCAGTTCTTC. Amino acids: CASGHQASGNEQFF.

The chain is built from TRBV4-1 and TRBJ1-4; D is ambiguous. The germline CDR1 and CDR2 sequences are MGHRA and YSYEKL. CDR3 length: 15 amino acids. The V and J ends lost 1 base and 7 bases respectively, with 13 bases between them. CDR3 in amino acids: CASSQGGGPFEKLFF. CDR3 DNA sequence: TGCGCCAGCAGCCAAGGAGGAGGCCCATTTGAAAAACTGTTTTTT.